This T cell receptor beta chain originates from a study of T cell clonality in common variable immunodeficiency. This clone was observed a few times. The antigen is unknown. The read terminates 3 residues before the CDR3 end, so the remaining end is supplied by the germline J gene. Assay used: immunoSEQ multiplex PCR; TCRdb lists only in-frame clones, some missing. The data show tens of thousands of clones, with none appearing a single time. Study-wide findings and caveats: Common variable immunodeficiency TCR beta sequences reportedly had fewer deletions and N-nucleotide insertions. Repertoire-complication correlations in CVID were limited by patient heterogeneity. Authors noted CVID clonality's cause needs subpopulation repertoire sequencing.

The germline V gene has CDR1 KGHSH and CDR2 LQKENI. CDR3 size: 15 residues. The clonotype was recovered from a person aged 18 to 75 in good health. The source material was peripheral blood mononuclear cells. The chain employs TRBV18 and TRBJ1-2; D not certain. This chain's CDR3 is CASSPPTLGGDDYTF. The DNA read from the CDR3 is TGTGCCAGCTCACCACCAACCCTAGGAGGCGATGAC.